A selection of T cell receptor beta chains follows, all from one sample in a study of T cells after yellow fever vaccination. TCRdb independently ran MiXCR on the 5' RACE reads; one entry per CDR3 protein. The sample comprises under 400,000 distinct CDR3 sequences, approximately 10% of which are singletons, and 15% to 20% rests with the top ten. Material: PBMCs, obtained on the day of the first yellow fever vaccination. The source of these receptors is a man between 18 and 29 years old who received the YFV17D yellow fever vaccine. Both conserved end residues are part of each CDR3. The order of the fields is V gene, J gene, D gene, clone size, CDR3 DNA, CDR3 protein. D genes are given only for firm matches. The size field is filled for only some rows; it gives once, few, many or a size class.

v_call: TRBV20-1; j_call: TRBJ2-3; d_call: .; clone_size: many; cdr3_nt: TGCAGTGTGGCATACCCTAGCACAGATACGCAGTATTTT; cdr3_aa: CSVAYPSTDTQYF
v_call: TRBV7-2; j_call: TRBJ1-6; d_call: .; clone_size: few; cdr3_nt: TGTGCCAGCAGCTTGACTCCGGGACCGCCTGGGAATTCACCCCTCCACTTT; cdr3_aa: CASSLTPGPPGNSPLHF
v_call: TRBV6-5; j_call: TRBJ2-7; d_call: TRBD1; clone_size: .; cdr3_nt: TGTGCCAGCAGTTACTCGGACAGGGGGCGCGAAGAGCAGTACTTC; cdr3_aa: CASSYSDRGREEQYF
v_call: TRBV19; j_call: TRBJ1-4; d_call: .; clone_size: few; cdr3_nt: TGTGCCAGTAGGGGAACGGGGCGCCGAGAAAAACTGTTTTTT; cdr3_aa: CASRGTGRREKLFF
v_call: TRBV4-3; j_call: TRBJ2-4; d_call: .; clone_size: few; cdr3_nt: TGCGCCAGCAGCCGATGGGGGCCCGGGCAAATAGCCAAAAACATTCAGTACTTC; cdr3_aa: CASSRWGPGQIAKNIQYF
v_call: TRBV29-1; j_call: TRBJ1-2; d_call: .; clone_size: few; cdr3_nt: TGCAGCGTTGATCGGGGCGCAGGGACGGATGGCTACACCTTC; cdr3_aa: CSVDRGAGTDGYTF
v_call: TRBV6-1; j_call: TRBJ2-3; d_call: .; clone_size: .; cdr3_nt: TGTGCCAGCCCCTCGAGGGTTCCTACGCAGTATTTT; cdr3_aa: CASPSRVPTQYF
v_call: TRBV20-1; j_call: TRBJ1-1; d_call: .; clone_size: .; cdr3_nt: TGCAGTGCTAGTCCCCATGGTCGGACAGTTGTCCCTGAAGCTTTCTTT; cdr3_aa: CSASPHGRTVVPEAFF
v_call: TRBV27; j_call: TRBJ2-7; d_call: TRBD1; clone_size: many; cdr3_nt: TGTGCCAGCAGTTTACAAGGGGACAGGGTCCGCGAGCAGTACTTC; cdr3_aa: CASSLQGDRVREQYF
v_call: TRBV12-5; j_call: TRBJ2-1; d_call: TRBD2; clone_size: .; cdr3_nt: TGTGCTAGTGGGCGGGGGTCTATGAATGAGCAGTTCTTC; cdr3_aa: CASGRGSMNEQFF
v_call: TRBV9; j_call: TRBJ2-5; d_call: .; clone_size: few; cdr3_nt: TGTGCCAGCAGCGTAGTTGAACGGGGAGAGACCCAGTACTTC; cdr3_aa: CASSVVERGETQYF
v_call: TRBV9; j_call: TRBJ2-5; d_call: .; clone_size: many; cdr3_nt: TGTGCCAGCAGCCCAGACCCCCAAGAGACCCAGTACTTC; cdr3_aa: CASSPDPQETQYF
v_call: TRBV27; j_call: TRBJ1-6; d_call: .; clone_size: .; cdr3_nt: TGTGCCAGCAGTCGGCCTACCTTCAGTTCACCCCTCCACTTT; cdr3_aa: CASSRPTFSSPLHF
v_call: TRBV27; j_call: TRBJ2-1; d_call: TRBD1; clone_size: .; cdr3_nt: TGTGCCAGCGGCAAGACAGGGAACTACAATGAGCAGTTCTTC; cdr3_aa: CASGKTGNYNEQFF
v_call: TRBV10-3; j_call: TRBJ1-1; d_call: TRBD1; clone_size: few; cdr3_nt: TGTGCCACCCAGACAGGGGAAAAAGCTTTCTTT; cdr3_aa: CATQTGEKAFF
v_call: TRBV5-4; j_call: TRBJ2-3; d_call: .; clone_size: .; cdr3_nt: TGTGCCAGCAGCCCCCGTACCTTTGATACGCAGTATTTT; cdr3_aa: CASSPRTFDTQYF
v_call: TRBV4-3; j_call: TRBJ2-3; d_call: .; clone_size: few; cdr3_nt: TGCGCCAGCAGCCAAGGACTACCGGTCACAGATACGCAGTATTTT; cdr3_aa: CASSQGLPVTDTQYF
v_call: TRBV5-1; j_call: TRBJ2-2; d_call: TRBD2; clone_size: .; cdr3_nt: TGCGCCAGCAGCTCAAGACCGGGAGGAAACACCGGGGAGCTGTTTTTT; cdr3_aa: CASSSRPGGNTGELFF
v_call: TRBV12-3/TRBV12-4; j_call: TRBJ2-3; d_call: .; clone_size: .; cdr3_nt: TGTGCCAGCAGGGACAGAATGGGTTCTGGTACGCAGTATTTT; cdr3_aa: CASRDRMGSGTQYF
v_call: TRBV12-3/TRBV12-4; j_call: TRBJ1-1; d_call: .; clone_size: few; cdr3_nt: TGTGCCAGCAGCCTTTGGGCCACTGAAGCTTTCTTT; cdr3_aa: CASSLWATEAFF
v_call: TRBV7-2; j_call: TRBJ2-1; d_call: TRBD2; clone_size: few; cdr3_nt: TGTGCCAGCAGCGAGCATCCGGGACTAGCGGGGGTTTTC; cdr3_aa: CASSEHPGLAGVF
v_call: TRBV20-1; j_call: TRBJ1-4; d_call: .; clone_size: .; cdr3_nt: TGCAGTGCTAGTGAAGGGGCGCTGGATGAAAAACTGTTTTTT; cdr3_aa: CSASEGALDEKLFF
v_call: TRBV11-2; j_call: TRBJ2-1; d_call: .; clone_size: few; cdr3_nt: TGTGCCAGCAGCTTAGATCTTATGGGTGAGCAGTTCTTC; cdr3_aa: CASSLDLMGEQFF
v_call: TRBV20-1; j_call: TRBJ2-7; d_call: .; clone_size: few; cdr3_nt: TGCAGTGCTAGAAGGTGGCAGGCACTCTCCTACGAGCAGTACTTC; cdr3_aa: CSARRWQALSYEQYF
v_call: TRBV11-2; j_call: TRBJ2-3; d_call: TRBD2; clone_size: .; cdr3_nt: TGTGCCAGCAGCGTCTGGAGCGGGGAGAGCGCAGATACGCAGTATTTT; cdr3_aa: CASSVWSGESADTQYF
v_call: TRBV18; j_call: TRBJ2-5; d_call: .; clone_size: few; cdr3_nt: TGTGCCAGCTCACCATTGATAGCGGCAGAGACCCAGTACTTC; cdr3_aa: CASSPLIAAETQYF
v_call: TRBV19; j_call: TRBJ2-6; d_call: .; clone_size: .; cdr3_nt: TGTGCCAGAAGTCCTTGGGGGTCCCGAGCTGGGGCCAACGTCCTGACTTTC; cdr3_aa: CARSPWGSRAGANVLTF
v_call: TRBV7-2; j_call: TRBJ2-1; d_call: .; clone_size: .; cdr3_nt: TGTGCCAGCACCCCGACAGGAAGGAATGAGCAGTTCTTC; cdr3_aa: CASTPTGRNEQFF
v_call: TRBV6-2/TRBV6-3; j_call: TRBJ2-5; d_call: .; clone_size: many; cdr3_nt: TGTGCCAGCAGTACTAACGCAGGGGCGGAGACCCAGTACTTC; cdr3_aa: CASSTNAGAETQYF
v_call: TRBV15; j_call: TRBJ2-3; d_call: .; clone_size: .; cdr3_nt: TGTGCCACCAGCAGTTCCAAGGGGGATACGCAGTATTTT; cdr3_aa: CATSSSKGDTQYF
v_call: TRBV7-2; j_call: TRBJ2-3; d_call: TRBD1; clone_size: few; cdr3_nt: TGTGCCAGCAGCTTAAACAGGGGGCGCCAGGATACGCAGTATTTT; cdr3_aa: CASSLNRGRQDTQYF
v_call: TRBV7-2; j_call: TRBJ1-5; d_call: .; clone_size: few; cdr3_nt: TGTGCCAGCAGCTTACAAAAGGGTCGGAATCAGCCCCAGCATTTT; cdr3_aa: CASSLQKGRNQPQHF
v_call: TRBV6-5; j_call: TRBJ1-3; d_call: TRBD1; clone_size: few; cdr3_nt: TGTGCCAGCAGTTACGGGACAGCCTACTCTGGAAACACCATATATTTT; cdr3_aa: CASSYGTAYSGNTIYF
v_call: TRBV6-2/TRBV6-3; j_call: TRBJ1-5; d_call: TRBD1; clone_size: .; cdr3_nt: TGTGCCAGCAGTCCGGGACTCAGGGGGGATCAGCCCCAGCATTTT; cdr3_aa: CASSPGLRGDQPQHF
v_call: TRBV5-1; j_call: TRBJ2-3; d_call: TRBD2; clone_size: few; cdr3_nt: TGCGCCAGCAGCGGTGGACTAGCGGAAAGCACAGATACGCAGTATTTT; cdr3_aa: CASSGGLAESTDTQYF
v_call: TRBV3-1; j_call: TRBJ2-5; d_call: .; clone_size: .; cdr3_nt: TGTGCCAGCAGCGATCTACTTACTAGGGGGGAGACCCAGTACTTC; cdr3_aa: CASSDLLTRGETQYF
v_call: TRBV14; j_call: TRBJ2-5; d_call: .; clone_size: .; cdr3_nt: TGTGCCAGCAGCCAAGATATGAAGGGGCAAGAGACCCAGTACTTC; cdr3_aa: CASSQDMKGQETQYF
v_call: TRBV6-2/TRBV6-3; j_call: TRBJ1-5; d_call: TRBD1; clone_size: .; cdr3_nt: TGTGCCAGCAGTTACCAGGGACAGATCGGAAATCAGCCCCAGCATTTT; cdr3_aa: CASSYQGQIGNQPQHF
v_call: TRBV19; j_call: TRBJ2-3; d_call: .; clone_size: .; cdr3_nt: TGTGCCAGTAGTTCCGACCCCTGGTGGGCAGATACGCAGTATTTT; cdr3_aa: CASSSDPWWADTQYF
v_call: TRBV29-1; j_call: TRBJ1-2; d_call: TRBD1; clone_size: few; cdr3_nt: TGCAGCGTTGATATAGCGGACAGGAGAGACTATGGCTACACCTTC; cdr3_aa: CSVDIADRRDYGYTF
v_call: TRBV6-5; j_call: TRBJ2-1; d_call: .; clone_size: .; cdr3_nt: TGTGCCAGCAGTTCCATAACAGGCAATGAGCAGTTCTTC; cdr3_aa: CASSSITGNEQFF
v_call: TRBV29-1; j_call: TRBJ1-2; d_call: TRBD1; clone_size: few; cdr3_nt: TGCAGCGTTGAAGATCAGGACAGGGGCTATGGCTACACCTTC; cdr3_aa: CSVEDQDRGYGYTF
v_call: TRBV5-5; j_call: TRBJ1-1; d_call: TRBD1; clone_size: many; cdr3_nt: TGTGCCAGCAGTGATCCGGGACAGATGAACACTGAAGCTTTCTTT; cdr3_aa: CASSDPGQMNTEAFF
v_call: TRBV20-1; j_call: TRBJ1-1; d_call: .; clone_size: many; cdr3_nt: TGCAGTGCCCCCAGTGTGGCGAACACTGAAGCTTTCTTT; cdr3_aa: CSAPSVANTEAFF
v_call: TRBV7-9; j_call: TRBJ1-6; d_call: .; clone_size: few; cdr3_nt: TGTGCCAGCAGCTTACACCGGACAGCGACATCGAATTCACCCCTCCACTTT; cdr3_aa: CASSLHRTATSNSPLHF
v_call: TRBV5-1; j_call: TRBJ2-5; d_call: TRBD2; clone_size: few; cdr3_nt: TGCGCCAGCAGCTATAGCGGGGGGGCCGTCGAGACCCAGTACTTC; cdr3_aa: CASSYSGGAVETQYF
v_call: TRBV5-4; j_call: TRBJ2-3; d_call: TRBD2; clone_size: few; cdr3_nt: TGTGCCAGCAGCTTCACTAGCGGGGATCCAGATACGCAGTATTTT; cdr3_aa: CASSFTSGDPDTQYF